Shown below are 32 T cell receptor beta chains from a single sample sequenced in a study of technical replicates of blood from a handful of donors. Assay: immunoSEQ multiplex PCR; the TCRdb copy retains only in-frame clones and omits some. In the table there are tens of thousands of clones, nearly 97% of which are singletons. Sequenced: T cells isolated from PBMCs. These receptor sequences come from a human donor in good health.

V gene TRBV27 combines with J gene TRBJ2-7, with 9 positions matching TRBD1. The CDR3 totals 16 residues. The V segment lost 6 bases and the J segment 1 base; nucleotides outside the gene matches: 10. Germline V gene sequence: CDR1 MNHEY, CDR2 SMNVEV (reference sequence). CDR3 coding DNA: TGTGCCAGCAGAACGGGACAGGGCCCCCCTTCCTACGAGCAGTACTTC. Its protein product is CASRTGQGPPSYEQYF.

CDR3: CSVVFRDRGLGNTIYF. The CDR3 coding sequence is TGCAGCGTGGTATTCCGGGACAGGGGTCTCGGAAACACCATATATTTT. V usage is TRBV29-1 and J usage is TRBJ1-3; 10 nucleotides match TRBD1. V gave up 6 bases and J gave up 4 bases; unmatched junction bases: 12. This CDR3 spans 16 amino acids. In germline, CDR1 is SQVTM, CDR2 ANQGSEA. Based on the CDR3 plus reference TRBV29-1 and TRBJ1-3, the full variable domain is SAVISQKPSRDICQRGTSLTIQCQVDSQVTMMFWYRQQPGQSLTLIATANQGSEATYESGFVIDKFPISRPNLTFSTLTVSNMSPEDSSIYLCSVVFRDRGLGNTIYFGEGSWLTVV.

The chain carries TRBV20-1 and TRBJ2-2; no clear D gene. The CDR3 extends over 11 amino acids. V was cut by 6 bases and J by 3 bases, with 5 bases left in between. CDR1 is DFQATT, CDR2 SNEGSKA, per germline (reference sequence). CDR3 sequence (DNA): TGCAGTGCCTCGGACACCGGGGAGCTGTTTTTT. It encodes CSASDTGELFF.

V is TRBV7-9 and J is TRBJ2-2; TRBD2 matches at 11 bases. J was trimmed by 7 bases and V by 7 bases; bases with no gene match: 8. The CDR3 runs to 15 residues. The germline CDR1 and CDR2 sequences are SEHNR and FQNEAQ (reference sequence). CDR3 DNA: TGTGCCAGCACCCCCCTAGCGGGAGGAATCGGGGAGCTGTTTTTT. It codes for CASTPLAGGIGELFF.

J is TRBJ2-3 and V is TRBV6-5; maybe TRBD1 (5 bases). Trimming pared 0 bases from V and 6 bases from J, leaving 13 bases between. The V gene's germline CDR1 is MNHEY and CDR2 SVGAGI. The CDR3 is 15 residues long. The CDR3 region has the DNA TGTGCCAGCAGTTACTCCCCCAGTCCAGGGGATACGCAGTATTTT. Its translation is CASSYSPSPGDTQYF.

This rearrangement joins TRBV4-2 to TRBJ1-2; D ambiguous. V lost 1 base and J lost 8, with 11 bases in between. The CDR3 consists of 13 residues. Germline V lookup: CDR1 LGHNA, CDR2 YNFKEQ. The CDR3 region has the DNA TGTGCCAGCAGCCAAGGGACCGGGGAAGGCTACACCTTC. Translation gives CASSQGTGEGYTF.

This clone appeared once. This chain connects TRBV7-6 to TRBJ2-4, with 12 positions matching TRBD1. Germline V gene lookup returns CDR1 SGHVS and CDR2 FNYEAQ. The CDR3 has 16 amino acids. V lost 5 bases, J lost 5 bases, and 7 bases stayed unmatched. CDR3 residues: CASSPGDRGPQNIQYF. The CDR3 DNA is TGTGCCAGCAGCCCGGGGGACAGGGGGCCCCAAAACATTCAGTACTTC.

The chain is built from TRBV14 and TRBJ2-5; TRBD1 aligns across 9 bases. Germline lookup yields CDR1 SGHDN and CDR2 FVKESK. The CDR3 is 16 residues long. V shed 4 bases, J shed 1 base, and the junction held 7 bases outside the gene matches. CDR3 residues: CASSLRDREIQETQYF. The DNA of the CDR3 is TGTGCCAGCAGCCTCCGGGACAGGGAGATCCAAGAGACCCAGTACTTC.

This chain links TRBV18 with TRBJ2-1, with 8 bases fitting TRBD2. J gave up 4 bases and V 0 bases, and 11 bases lay outside the gene matches. Germline loops: CDR1 KGHSH, CDR2 LQKENI. This CDR3 region has 18 residues. The CDR3 loop is CASSPPGSGSASYNEQFF. CDR3 sequence (DNA): TGTGCCAGCTCACCACCAGGGAGCGGGAGTGCCTCTTACAATGAGCAGTTCTTC.

This clone was counted a single time. V gene TRBV10-3 combines with J gene TRBJ1-2; possibly TRBD1 for D (5 bases). Germline V gene data show CDR1 as ENHRY and CDR2 as SYGVKD. This CDR3 has 12 residues. Trimming stripped 8 bases from V and 6 bases from J, with 13 bases between. The CDR3 reads CAIVGGADGYTF. CDR3 sequence (DNA): TGTGCCATCGTAGGAGGGGCCGATGGCTACACCTTC.

The table lists this clone with a count of one. The V call is TRBV5-1, the J call TRBJ1-2; 8 bases align to TRBD1. This CDR3 has 12 amino acids. Per the germline V gene, CDR1 is SGHRS and CDR2 is YFSETQ. V shed 4 bases and J 8 bases; nucleotides not matched to a gene: 4. The CDR3 sequence is CASSQTGDGYTF. DNA for the CDR3: TGCGCCAGCAGCCAGACAGGGGACGGCTACACCTTC.

The chain couples TRBV5-1 to TRBJ2-1, with TRBD2 matching 15 bases. V lost 5 bases, J lost 5 bases, and 11 bases stayed unmatched. CDR1 is SGHRS, CDR2 YFSETQ, per germline. The CDR3 loop spans 18 amino acids. CDR3 region: CASRPGTSGRNIHNEQFF. The CDR3 bases are TGCGCCAGCAGGCCAGGGACTAGCGGGAGGAATATCCACAATGAGCAGTTCTTC.

This clone was counted between two and nine times. V gene TRBV5-1 combines with J gene TRBJ2-7; perhaps D is TRBD1 or TRBD2 (5 bases each). The CDR3 has 15 amino acids. Germline lookup yields CDR1 SGHRS and CDR2 YFSETQ. DNA for the CDR3: TGCGCAAGCGGCGGAAGGGGTAAAGGGATCTACGAGCAGTACTTC. Amino acids: CASGGRGKGIYEQYF.

J is TRBJ2-3 and V is TRBV5-5; weak D call: TRBD2 (7 bases). Germline loops: CDR1 SGHKS, CDR2 YYEKEE (reference sequence). This CDR3 is 14 amino acids long. V lost 0 bases to trimming and J lost 4 bases, with 9 bases between them. The CDR3 is CASSLGGGPDTQYF. The CDR3 DNA follows: TGTGCCAGCAGCTTGGGCGGGGGCCCAGATACGCAGTATTTT.

J is TRBJ2-7 and V is TRBV20-1, with 9 bases aligning to TRBD1. CDR1 DFQATT and CDR2 SNEGSKA come from the germline V gene (reference sequence). J gave up 6 bases and V 3 bases, and 0 bases lay outside the gene matches. There are 11 residues in the CDR3. CDR3 sequence (DNA): TGCAGTGCTAGGACAGGGGGCGAGCAGTACTTC. Its protein product is CSARTGGEQYF.

The chain combines TRBV7-6 with TRBJ2-7, with 13 bases lining up with TRBD2. This CDR3 has 15 residues. The trim removed 5 bases at V and 2 bases at J, leaving 3 bases unmatched. The V gene's germline CDR1 is SGHVS and CDR2 FNYEAQ. The CDR3 reads CASSLTSGRTYEQYF. The CDR3 coding sequence is TGTGCCAGCAGCCTGACTAGCGGGAGGACCTACGAGCAGTACTTC.

The chain is built from TRBV9 and TRBJ2-7; no reliable D call. The length of the CDR3 is 14 residues. Germline CDR1 is SGDLS and CDR2 is YYNGEE. With 0 bases removed from V and 3 bases from J, the gap between germline ends came to 10 bases. CDR3 bases: TGTGCCAGCAGCGTAGGCAGGAACTTCTACGAGCAGTACTTC. Encoded protein: CASSVGRNFYEQYF.

The chain is built from TRBV25-1 and TRBJ2-2; D gene unclear. CDR1 is MGHDK and CDR2 is SYGVNS in the germline V gene. Between the trimmed V and J ends, which lost 3 bases and 2 bases, there was a span of 13 bases. The CDR3 length is 16 residues. This chain's CDR3 is CASSELRAPNTGELFF. The CDR3 region has the DNA TGTGCCAGCAGTGAGCTTCGCGCGCCTAACACCGGGGAGCTGTTTTTT. The whole variable domain, filled in from reference TRBV25-1 and TRBJ2-2, reads EADIYQTPRYLVIGTGKKITLECSQTMGHDKMYWYQQDPGMELHLIHYSYGVNSTEKGDLSSESTVSRIRTEHFPLTLESARPSHTSQYLCASSELRAPNTGELFFGEGSRLTVL.

This clone was seen once. The chain uses TRBV29-1 and TRBJ1-2, with TRBD1 identical over 7 bases. The junction had 5 bases not matched to a gene; V was cut back by 3 bases and J by 4 bases. This CDR3 region has 13 residues. The germline CDR1 and CDR2 sequences are SQVTM and ANQGSEA. The CDR3 reads CSVDRQGGYGYTF. Written as DNA, the CDR3 is TGCAGCGTTGATAGACAGGGTGGCTATGGCTACACCTTC.

The V and J genes are TRBV5-5 and TRBJ2-7, with 8 bases that match TRBD1. CDR3 length: 16 residues. The V gene end was trimmed by 2 bases and the J gene end by 0 bases; junction bases not matched to a gene: 7. Germline V lookup: CDR1 SGHKS, CDR2 YYEKEE (reference sequence). In nucleotides, the CDR3 is TGTGCCAGCAGCTTAGGACAGGGTCTAGTCTCCTACGAGCAGTACTTC. Encoded protein: CASSLGQGLVSYEQYF.

V usage is TRBV7-3 and J usage is TRBJ1-1; D uncertain. Deletions cut 3 bases from V and 0 bases from J, with 5 bases between. Germline V lookup: CDR1 SGHTA, CDR2 FQGTGA. The length of the CDR3 is 13 residues. CDR3 in DNA: TGTGCCAGCAGCTTTACGGTGAACACTGAAGCTTTCTTT. Amino acids: CASSFTVNTEAFF.

The rearrangement uses TRBV4-2 and TRBJ2-7, with D maybe TRBD2 (6 bases). Germline CDR1 reads LGHNA; CDR2 reads YNFKEQ. The CDR3 has 17 amino acids. V gave up 0 bases and J gave up 0 bases, with 15 bases separating them. This CDR3 is CASSQDLPGGTSYEQYF. The CDR3 DNA is TGTGCCAGCAGCCAAGATTTGCCTGGCGGGACCTCCTACGAGCAGTACTTC.

The J gene is TRBJ2-5, the V gene TRBV9, with 8 bases identical to TRBD1. The V and J ends lost 3 bases and 5 bases, in that order; junction bases with no gene match: 15. The length of the CDR3 is 17 residues. The germline CDR1 and CDR2 sequences are SGDLS and YYNGEE. CDR3 in amino acids: CASSGGTGLGTVETQYF. The CDR3 DNA is TGTGCCAGCAGCGGCGGGACAGGCCTTGGCACTGTTGAGACCCAGTACTTC.

This clone was seen a few times. This rearrangement joins TRBV11-2 to TRBJ1-1, with TRBD1 as a possible D gene (6 bases). This CDR3 region has 14 residues. Looked up from germline, CDR1 is SGHAT and CDR2 is FQNNGV. V dropped 3 bases and J dropped 0 bases, with 8 bases sitting between them. In DNA, the CDR3 is TGTGCCAGCAGCTTGGACAGCTTGAACACTGAAGCTTTCTTT. The encoded protein is CASSLDSLNTEAFF.

The chain couples TRBV7-2 to TRBJ2-5; 10 bases are shared with TRBD1. The CDR3 consists of 18 residues. V shed 1 base, J shed 5 bases, and the junction held 13 bases outside the gene matches. Germline CDR1 reads SGHTA; CDR2 reads FQGNSA. The DNA for the CDR3 is TGTGCCAGCAGCTTAGAATTGGGACAGGGGCTTAGCGGGGAGACCCAGTACTTC. Encoded protein: CASSLELGQGLSGETQYF.

This clone has only a few counts. V gene TRBV9 combines with J gene TRBJ1-4; TRBD1 matches 8 bases. CDR3 length: 14 residues. Germline assignment: CDR1 SGDLS and CDR2 YYNGEE. Unmatched junction bases numbered 7, after V lost 5 bases and J lost 7 bases. The chain's CDR3 is CASSSGTGPEKLFF. The CDR3 DNA follows: TGTGCCAGCAGTTCCGGGACAGGTCCTGAAAAACTGTTTTTT.

The rearrangement uses TRBV19 and TRBJ1-1, with D maybe TRBD1 (5 bases). With 7 bases removed from V and 4 bases from J, the gap between germline ends came to 16 bases. The germline gives CDR1 LNHDA, CDR2 SQIVND (reference sequence). This CDR3 contains 14 residues. The CDR3 region has the DNA TGTGCCAGTACCATAACCAGGGATGGCACTGAAGCTTTCTTT. Amino acids: CASTITRDGTEAFF.

The V and J genes are TRBV18 and TRBJ2-6, with 12 bases lining up with TRBD1. The CDR3 length is 18 residues. The germline gives CDR1 KGHSH, CDR2 LQKENI. J lost 2 bases, V lost 3 bases, and 5 bases had no gene match. CDR3 DNA sequence: TGTGCCAGCTCACCGCAGGGACAGGGGGCGCCTGGGGCCAACGTCCTGACTTTC. It encodes CASSPQGQGAPGANVLTF.

Here the CDR3 reads CASSVAGGRTYNEQFF. The CDR3 DNA reads TGTGCCAGCAGCGTAGCTGGGGGGAGAACCTACAATGAGCAGTTCTTC. V gene TRBV9 combines with J gene TRBJ2-1; a possible D gene is TRBD2 (6 bases). CDR3 length: 16 amino acids. Looked up from germline, CDR1 is SGDLS and CDR2 is YYNGEE. Trimming left V 0 bases short and J 2 bases short, with 12 bases between.

The gene calls are TRBV2 and TRBJ2-7; no clear D gene. CDR1 SNHLY and CDR2 FYNNEI come from the germline V gene. The germline V and J ends were trimmed by 6 bases and 2 bases, with 5 bases remaining between them. The CDR3 spans 11 residues. The CDR3 nucleotides are TGTGCCAGCAGCCTTACCTACGAGCAGTACTTC. As protein: CASSLTYEQYF.

CDR3 bases: TGTGCCAGCAGCGTGGGGGGAACCAATCAGCCCCAGCATTTT. Translated, it gives CASSVGGTNQPQHF. The chain carries TRBV9 and TRBJ1-5, with a weak D call TRBD1 (5 bases). The germline CDR1 and CDR2 sequences are SGDLS and YYNGEE. The V end was cut by 2 bases, the J end by 3 bases, with 9 bases between. The CDR3 has 14 amino acids.

The V call is TRBV27, the J call TRBJ2-5; possible D gene TRBD1, 7 bases. Per germline, CDR1 MNHEY and CDR2 SMNVEV (reference sequence). The CDR3 has 14 amino acids. Trimming took 2 bases from V and 5 from J, leaving 12 bases between them. CDR3 in DNA: TGTGCCAGCAGTTTACAGGGGGGTGCGGAGACCCAGTACTTC. Protein sequence: CASSLQGGAETQYF.